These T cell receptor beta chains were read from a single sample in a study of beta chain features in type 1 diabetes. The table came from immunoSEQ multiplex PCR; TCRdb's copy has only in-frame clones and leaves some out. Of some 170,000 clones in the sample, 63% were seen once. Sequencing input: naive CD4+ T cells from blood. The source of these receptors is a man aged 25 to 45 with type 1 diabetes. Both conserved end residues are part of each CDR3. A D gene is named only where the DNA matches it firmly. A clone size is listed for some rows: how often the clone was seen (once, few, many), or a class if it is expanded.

CDR3aa: CASSKLEDTQYF
CDR3nt: TGTGCCAGCAGTAAACTAGAAGATACGCAGTATTTT
d_gene: NA
v_gene: TRBV27
j_gene: TRBJ2-3
abundance: NA

CDR3aa: CATSRESAGNQETQYF
CDR3nt: TGTGCCACCAGCAGAGAGTCGGCGGGGAATCAAGAGACCCAGTACTTC
d_gene: NA
v_gene: TRBV15
j_gene: TRBJ2-5
abundance: few

CDR3aa: CASSLALPQETQYF
CDR3nt: TGCGCCAGCAGCTTGGCGCTTCCCCAAGAGACCCAGTACTTC
d_gene: NA
v_gene: TRBV5-1
j_gene: TRBJ2-5
abundance: NA

CDR3aa: CASSQVVNTEAFF
CDR3nt: TGCGCCAGCAGCCAAGTTGTGAACACTGAAGCTTTCTTT
d_gene: NA
v_gene: TRBV4-3
j_gene: TRBJ1-1
abundance: NA

CDR3aa: CASTGRSRTEAFF
CDR3nt: TGTGCCAGCACCGGACGTTCCAGGACGGAGGCTTTCTTT
d_gene: NA
v_gene: TRBV25-1
j_gene: TRBJ1-1
abundance: NA

CDR3aa: CAISESRGLSYEQYF
CDR3nt: TGTGCCATCAGTGAGAGCAGGGGGCTCTCATACGAGCAGTACTTC
d_gene: TRBD1
v_gene: TRBV10-3
j_gene: TRBJ2-7
abundance: NA

CDR3aa: CASSSSESGANVLTF
CDR3nt: TGTGCCAGCAGCTCGTCGGAGTCTGGGGCCAACGTCCTGACTTTC
d_gene: NA
v_gene: TRBV13
j_gene: TRBJ2-6
abundance: once

CDR3aa: CASSSDYEQYF
CDR3nt: TGCGCCAGCAGCTCGGATTACGAGCAGTACTTC
d_gene: NA
v_gene: TRBV5-1
j_gene: TRBJ2-7
abundance: NA

CDR3aa: CASSSADTGANVLTF
CDR3nt: TGCGCCAGCAGCTCAGCGGATACTGGGGCCAACGTCCTGACTTTC
d_gene: NA
v_gene: TRBV5-1
j_gene: TRBJ2-6
abundance: few

CDR3aa: CASSESPTDSLF
CDR3nt: TGTGCCAGCAGTGAATCTCCAACGGATAGTCTCTTT
d_gene: NA
v_gene: TRBV6-1
j_gene: TRBJ1-6
abundance: NA

CDR3aa: CSVVVIAGANEQFF
CDR3nt: TGCAGCGTTGTTGTAATTGCGGGTGCCAATGAGCAGTTCTTC
d_gene: NA
v_gene: TRBV29-1
j_gene: TRBJ2-1
abundance: NA

CDR3aa: CASSGWDRRTDTQYF
CDR3nt: TGTGCCAGCAGCGGTTGGGACAGGAGAACAGATACGCAGTATTTT
d_gene: TRBD1
v_gene: TRBV7-9
j_gene: TRBJ2-3
abundance: NA

CDR3aa: CASRRTRLSYNEQFF
CDR3nt: TGTGCCAGCAGACGTACGAGGTTGTCCTACAATGAGCAGTTCTTC
d_gene: NA
v_gene: TRBV2
j_gene: TRBJ2-1
abundance: once

CDR3aa: CASSARQGFGELFF
CDR3nt: TGTGCCAGCAGCGCAAGACAGGGGTTCGGGGAGCTGTTTTTT
d_gene: TRBD1
v_gene: TRBV9
j_gene: TRBJ2-2
abundance: once

CDR3aa: CASSDRDRAGYEQYF
CDR3nt: TGTGCCAGCAGTGATAGGGACAGGGCAGGCTACGAGCAGTACTTC
d_gene: TRBD1
v_gene: TRBV25-1
j_gene: TRBJ2-7
abundance: NA

CDR3aa: CASSVGPEQFF
CDR3nt: TGTGCCAGCAGCGTAGGGCCAGAGCAGTTCTTC
d_gene: NA
v_gene: TRBV9
j_gene: TRBJ2-1
abundance: NA

CDR3aa: CASSARTVAWDEQYF
CDR3nt: TGTGCCAGCAGCGCCCGGACAGTAGCATGGGACGAGCAGTACTTC
d_gene: NA
v_gene: TRBV9
j_gene: TRBJ2-7
abundance: NA

CDR3aa: CASSLNRGTQQYF
CDR3nt: TGTGCCAGCAGCTTGAACAGGGGGACGCAACAGTACTTC
d_gene: TRBD1
v_gene: TRBV5-6
j_gene: TRBJ2-7
abundance: NA

CDR3aa: CASSLREQGLAYEQYF
CDR3nt: TGTGCCAGCAGCTTGCGTGAACAGGGGCTAGCCTACGAGCAGTACTTC
d_gene: TRBD1
v_gene: TRBV5-5
j_gene: TRBJ2-7
abundance: NA

CDR3aa: CSVRDRLNSPLHF
CDR3nt: TGCAGCGTTCGGGACAGGTTAAATTCACCCCTCCACTTT
d_gene: TRBD1
v_gene: TRBV29-1
j_gene: TRBJ1-6
abundance: NA

CDR3aa: CASSFGPGTDTQYF
CDR3nt: TGTGCCAGCAGCTTTGGGCCGGGCACAGATACGCAGTATTTT
d_gene: NA
v_gene: TRBV7-9
j_gene: TRBJ2-3
abundance: NA

CDR3aa: CASSPPSGTGDGETQYF
CDR3nt: TGTGCCAGCTCACCCCCCTCCGGGACAGGGGATGGAGAGACCCAGTACTTC
d_gene: TRBD1
v_gene: TRBV5-6
j_gene: TRBJ2-5
abundance: NA

CDR3aa: CASSQDRTGGETQYF
CDR3nt: TGTGCCAGCAGCCAAGATCGGACTGGAGGGGAGACCCAGTACTTC
d_gene: NA
v_gene: TRBV14
j_gene: TRBJ2-5
abundance: NA

CDR3aa: CASSPIATGGQTQYF
CDR3nt: TGTGCCAGCAGCCCTATAGCGACCGGGGGGCAGACCCAGTACTTC
d_gene: NA
v_gene: TRBV7-9
j_gene: TRBJ2-5
abundance: NA

CDR3aa: CASSDHYEQYF
CDR3nt: TGTGCCAGCAGCGATCACTACGAGCAGTACTTC
d_gene: NA
v_gene: TRBV7-9
j_gene: TRBJ2-7
abundance: NA

CDR3aa: CASSHGQIYQPQHF
CDR3nt: TGTGCCAGCAGTCATGGACAGATTTATCAGCCCCAGCATTTT
d_gene: NA
v_gene: TRBV19
j_gene: TRBJ1-5
abundance: NA

CDR3aa: CAWSVTTYEQYF
CDR3nt: TGTGCCTGGAGTGTTACCACCTACGAGCAGTACTTC
d_gene: NA
v_gene: TRBV30
j_gene: TRBJ2-7
abundance: NA

CDR3aa: CASSTQVVNTEAFF
CDR3nt: TGTGCCAGCAGCACTCAGGTTGTGAACACTGAAGCTTTCTTT
d_gene: NA
v_gene: TRBV7-2
j_gene: TRBJ1-1
abundance: NA

CDR3aa: CASSSLRNTEAFF
CDR3nt: TGTGCCAGCAGCTCCCTTCGGAACACTGAAGCTTTCTTT
d_gene: NA
v_gene: TRBV7-9
j_gene: TRBJ1-1
abundance: NA

CDR3aa: CASSTYQEQETQYF
CDR3nt: TGCGCCAGCAGCACATACCAGGAACAAGAGACCCAGTACTTC
d_gene: NA
v_gene: TRBV5-1
j_gene: TRBJ2-5
abundance: NA

CDR3aa: CSAGTSGNTGELFF
CDR3nt: TGCAGCGCAGGGACTAGCGGGAACACCGGGGAGCTGTTTTTT
d_gene: TRBD2
v_gene: TRBV29-1
j_gene: TRBJ2-2
abundance: NA

CDR3aa: CAISGLPGEAFF
CDR3nt: TGTGCCATCAGTGGGTTACCAGGTGAAGCTTTCTTT
d_gene: NA
v_gene: TRBV10-3
j_gene: TRBJ1-1
abundance: few

CDR3aa: CASSESRGDQETQYF
CDR3nt: TGTGCCAGCAGTGAATCGAGAGGGGACCAAGAGACCCAGTACTTC
d_gene: NA
v_gene: TRBV25-1
j_gene: TRBJ2-5
abundance: NA

CDR3aa: CASSRDWAGGFYEQYF
CDR3nt: TGCGCCAGCAGCCGAGATTGGGCGGGGGGCTTCTACGAGCAGTACTTC
d_gene: TRBD2
v_gene: TRBV4-3
j_gene: TRBJ2-7
abundance: NA

CDR3aa: CAWSVRDGQETQYF
CDR3nt: TGTGCCTGGAGTGTACGGGACGGACAAGAGACCCAGTACTTC
d_gene: NA
v_gene: TRBV30
j_gene: TRBJ2-5
abundance: NA

CDR3aa: CAWSLYNEQFF
CDR3nt: TGTGCCTGGAGTCTCTACAATGAGCAGTTCTTC
d_gene: NA
v_gene: TRBV30
j_gene: TRBJ2-1
abundance: NA

CDR3aa: CAWSVMRGSYTF
CDR3nt: TGTGCCTGGAGTGTAATGAGGGGTAGCTACACCTTC
d_gene: NA
v_gene: TRBV30
j_gene: TRBJ1-2
abundance: NA

CDR3aa: CSVRRVWELFF
CDR3nt: TGCAGCGTGAGGAGGGTGTGGGAGCTGTTTTTT
d_gene: NA
v_gene: TRBV29-1
j_gene: TRBJ2-2
abundance: NA

CDR3aa: CASSPSAGQGYNEQFF
CDR3nt: TGTGCCAGCAGCCCTAGTGCGGGACAGGGGTACAATGAGCAGTTCTTC
d_gene: TRBD1
v_gene: TRBV7-2
j_gene: TRBJ2-1
abundance: once

CDR3aa: CAISVVNEQFF
CDR3nt: TGTGCCATCAGTGTAGTCAATGAGCAGTTCTTC
d_gene: NA
v_gene: TRBV10-3
j_gene: TRBJ2-1
abundance: few

CDR3aa: CASSVRAYNSPLHF
CDR3nt: TGTGCCAGCAGCGTTCGGGCTTACAATTCACCGCTCCACTTT
d_gene: NA
v_gene: TRBV9
j_gene: TRBJ1-6
abundance: NA

CDR3aa: CASSVTGTGENIQYF
CDR3nt: TGTGCCAGCAGCGTAACGGGGACAGGGGAAAACATTCAGTACTTC
d_gene: TRBD1
v_gene: TRBV9
j_gene: TRBJ2-4
abundance: NA

CDR3aa: CASSLDSGGYNEQFF
CDR3nt: TGTGCCAGCAGCTTAGATAGCGGGGGGTACAATGAGCAGTTCTTC
d_gene: TRBD2
v_gene: TRBV11-2
j_gene: TRBJ2-1
abundance: NA

CDR3aa: CSVAPLGGGDNEQFF
CDR3nt: TGCAGCGTCGCCCCTTTGGGCGGGGGGGACAATGAGCAGTTCTTC
d_gene: TRBD2
v_gene: TRBV29-1
j_gene: TRBJ2-1
abundance: few

CDR3aa: CASSAPGTPSSYEQYF
CDR3nt: TGTGCCAGCAGTGCCCCCGGGACACCAAGCTCCTACGAGCAGTACTTC
d_gene: NA
v_gene: TRBV28
j_gene: TRBJ2-7
abundance: NA

CDR3aa: CASSSGQGRGKLFF
CDR3nt: TGTGCCAGCAGCTCTGGACAGGGAAGGGGAAAACTGTTTTTT
d_gene: TRBD1
v_gene: TRBV7-9
j_gene: TRBJ1-4
abundance: NA

CDR3aa: CASRWAQGSYEQYF
CDR3nt: TGCGCCAGCAGGTGGGCCCAGGGTTCCTACGAGCAGTACTTC
d_gene: NA
v_gene: TRBV5-1
j_gene: TRBJ2-7
abundance: NA

CDR3aa: CASSADQGGEQYF
CDR3nt: TGTGCCAGCTCAGCCGATCAGGGGGGTGAGCAGTACTTC
d_gene: NA
v_gene: TRBV18
j_gene: TRBJ2-7
abundance: few

CDR3aa: CASSPSANQETQYF
CDR3nt: TGTGCCAGCTCACCATCGGCGAACCAAGAGACCCAGTACTTC
d_gene: NA
v_gene: TRBV18
j_gene: TRBJ2-5
abundance: NA

CDR3aa: CASTRGEQETQYF
CDR3nt: TGTGCCAGCACTCGGGGGGAACAAGAGACCCAGTACTTC
d_gene: TRBD2
v_gene: TRBV7-8
j_gene: TRBJ2-5
abundance: NA

CDR3aa: CAISRDSYGYTF
CDR3nt: TGTGCCATCAGCCGGGACAGCTATGGCTACACCTTC
d_gene: TRBD1
v_gene: TRBV10-3
j_gene: TRBJ1-2
abundance: NA